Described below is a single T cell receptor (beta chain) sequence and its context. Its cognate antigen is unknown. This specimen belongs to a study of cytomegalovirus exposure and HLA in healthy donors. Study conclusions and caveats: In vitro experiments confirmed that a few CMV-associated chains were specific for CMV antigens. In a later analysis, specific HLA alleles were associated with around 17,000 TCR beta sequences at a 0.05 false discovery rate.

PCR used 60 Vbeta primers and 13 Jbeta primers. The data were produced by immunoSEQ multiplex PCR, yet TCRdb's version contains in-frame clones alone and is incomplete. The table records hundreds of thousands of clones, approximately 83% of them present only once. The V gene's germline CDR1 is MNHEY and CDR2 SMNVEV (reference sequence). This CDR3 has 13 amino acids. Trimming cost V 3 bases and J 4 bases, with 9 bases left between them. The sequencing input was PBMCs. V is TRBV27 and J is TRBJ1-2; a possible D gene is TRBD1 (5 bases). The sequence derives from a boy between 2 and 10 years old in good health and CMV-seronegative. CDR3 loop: CASSLDKGYGYTF. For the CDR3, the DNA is TGTGCCAGCAGTTTGGACAAGGGCTATGGCTACACCTTC.